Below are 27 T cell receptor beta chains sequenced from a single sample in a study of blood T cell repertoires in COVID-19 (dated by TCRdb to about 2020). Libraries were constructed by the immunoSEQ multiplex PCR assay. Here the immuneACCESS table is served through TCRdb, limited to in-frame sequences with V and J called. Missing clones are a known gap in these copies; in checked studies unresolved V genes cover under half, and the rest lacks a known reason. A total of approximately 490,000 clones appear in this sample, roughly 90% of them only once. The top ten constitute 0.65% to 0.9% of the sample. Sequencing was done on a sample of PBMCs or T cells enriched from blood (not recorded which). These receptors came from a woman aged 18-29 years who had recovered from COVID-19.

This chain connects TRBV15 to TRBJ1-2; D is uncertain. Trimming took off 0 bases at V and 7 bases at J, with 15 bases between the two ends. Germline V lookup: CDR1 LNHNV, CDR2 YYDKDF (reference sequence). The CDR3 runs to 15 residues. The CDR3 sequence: CATSREELVTGGYTF. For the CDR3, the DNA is TGTGCCACCAGCAGAGAGGAATTAGTAACGGGTGGCTACACCTTC.

DNA of the CDR3: TGTGCCATCAGTGAGCCTGAGGTTCCCTTCGATCAGCCCCAGCATTTT. Translation gives CAISEPEVPFDQPQHF. The rearrangement links TRBV10-3 to TRBJ1-5; D gene uncertain. The CDR3 covers 16 residues. V dropped 2 bases and J dropped 5 bases, with 16 bases sitting between them. Germline-derived CDR1 and CDR2 are ENHRY and SYGVKD.

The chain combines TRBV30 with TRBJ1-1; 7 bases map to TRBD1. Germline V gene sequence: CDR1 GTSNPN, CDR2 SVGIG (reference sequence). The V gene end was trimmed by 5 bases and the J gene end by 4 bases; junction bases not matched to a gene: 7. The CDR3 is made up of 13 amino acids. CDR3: CAWSRAGGTEAFF. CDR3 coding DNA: TGTGCCTGGTCCCGAGCAGGGGGCACTGAAGCTTTCTTT.

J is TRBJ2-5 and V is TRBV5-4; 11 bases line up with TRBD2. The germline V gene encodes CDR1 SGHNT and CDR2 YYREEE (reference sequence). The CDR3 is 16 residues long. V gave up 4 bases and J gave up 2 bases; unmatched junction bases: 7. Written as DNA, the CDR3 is TGTGCCAGCAGCCCCCGGACTAGCGGGCAACAAGAGACCCAGTACTTC. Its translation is CASSPRTSGQQETQYF.

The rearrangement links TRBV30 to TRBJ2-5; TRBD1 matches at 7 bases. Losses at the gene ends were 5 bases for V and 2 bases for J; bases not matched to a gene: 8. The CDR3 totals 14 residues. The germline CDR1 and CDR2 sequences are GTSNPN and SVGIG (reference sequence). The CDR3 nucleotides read TGTGCCTGGGACGTAGGGGGCGTACAAGAGACCCAGTACTTC. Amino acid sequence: CAWDVGGVQETQYF.

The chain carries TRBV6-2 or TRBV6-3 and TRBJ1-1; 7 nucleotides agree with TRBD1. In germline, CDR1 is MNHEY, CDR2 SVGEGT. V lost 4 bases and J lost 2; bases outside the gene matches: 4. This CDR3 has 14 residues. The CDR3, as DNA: TGTGCCAGCAGTTGGGCAGGGGGTAACACTGAAGCTTTCTTT. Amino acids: CASSWAGGNTEAFF.

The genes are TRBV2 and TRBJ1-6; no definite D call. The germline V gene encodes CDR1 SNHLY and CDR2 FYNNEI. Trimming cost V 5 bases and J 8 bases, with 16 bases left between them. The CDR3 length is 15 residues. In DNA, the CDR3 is TGTGCCAGCAGTTCCGACGTGGCGGGAGATTCACCCCTCCACTTT. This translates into CASSSDVAGDSPLHF.

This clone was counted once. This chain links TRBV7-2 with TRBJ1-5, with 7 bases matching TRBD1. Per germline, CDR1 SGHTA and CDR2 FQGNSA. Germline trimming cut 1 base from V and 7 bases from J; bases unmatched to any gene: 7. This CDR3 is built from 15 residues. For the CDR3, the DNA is TGTGCCAGCAGCTTAGTTGGGCAGGGGGAACAGCCCCAGCATTTT. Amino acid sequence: CASSLVGQGEQPQHF.

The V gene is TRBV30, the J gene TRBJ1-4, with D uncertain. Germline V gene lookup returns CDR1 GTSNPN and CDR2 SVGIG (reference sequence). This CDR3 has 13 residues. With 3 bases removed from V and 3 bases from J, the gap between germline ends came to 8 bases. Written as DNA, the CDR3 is TGTGCCTGGAGCGTCAGTCCTAATGAAAAACTGTTTTTT. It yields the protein CAWSVSPNEKLFF.

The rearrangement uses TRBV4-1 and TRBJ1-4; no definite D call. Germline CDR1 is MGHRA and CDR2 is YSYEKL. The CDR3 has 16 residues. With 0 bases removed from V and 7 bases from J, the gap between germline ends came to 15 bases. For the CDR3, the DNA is TGCGCCAGCAGCCAAGATTACACCCTTTCGGGTGAAAAACTGTTTTTT. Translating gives CASSQDYTLSGEKLFF.

The DNA for the CDR3 is TGTGCCAGCAGCTCCAGACTGATATCTGGAAACACCATATATTTT. Translated, it gives CASSSRLISGNTIYF. The rearrangement uses TRBV5-6 and TRBJ1-3; D not resolved. The germline V gene has CDR1 SGHDT and CDR2 YYEEEE. Trimming removed 3 bases from V and 1 base from J, with 11 bases in between. CDR3 length: 15 amino acids.

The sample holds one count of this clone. The CDR3 DNA follows: TGCGCCAGCACCTCAGGAGGGGGCGAGAATGAAAAACTGTTTTTT. It translates to CASTSGGGENEKLFF. The chain joins TRBV5-1 to TRBJ1-4; 7 nucleotides line up with TRBD1. This CDR3 comprises 15 residues. Germline V lookup: CDR1 SGHRS, CDR2 YFSETQ. V shed 6 bases, J shed 5 bases, and the junction held 10 bases outside the gene matches. The variable domain in full, completed from reference TRBV5-1 and TRBJ1-4, reads KAGVTQTPRYLIKTRGQQVTLSCSPISGHRSVSWYQQTPGQGLQFLFEYFSETQRNKGNFPGRFSGRQFSNSRSEMNVSTLELGDSALYLCASTSGGGENEKLFFGSGTQLSVL.

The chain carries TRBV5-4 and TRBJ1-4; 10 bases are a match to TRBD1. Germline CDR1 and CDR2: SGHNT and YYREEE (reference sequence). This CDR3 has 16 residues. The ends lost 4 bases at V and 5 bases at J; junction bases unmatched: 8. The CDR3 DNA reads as TGTGCCAGCAGCCTATCCCCGGACAGGGGGAATGAAAAACTGTTTTTT. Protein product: CASSLSPDRGNEKLFF.

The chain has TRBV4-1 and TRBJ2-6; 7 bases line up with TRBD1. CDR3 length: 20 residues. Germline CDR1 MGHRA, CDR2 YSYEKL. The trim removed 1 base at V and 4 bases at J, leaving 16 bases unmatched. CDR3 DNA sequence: TGCGCCAGCAGCCAAGGAATGGCCAAGACAGGGTCTGGGGGGGCCAACGTCCTGACTTTC. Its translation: CASSQGMAKTGSGGANVLTF.

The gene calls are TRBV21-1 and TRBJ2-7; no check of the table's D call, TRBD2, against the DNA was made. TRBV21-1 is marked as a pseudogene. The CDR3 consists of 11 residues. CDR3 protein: CASRPADEQYF. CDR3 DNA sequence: TGTGCCAGCCGCCCGGCGGACGAGCAGTACTTC.

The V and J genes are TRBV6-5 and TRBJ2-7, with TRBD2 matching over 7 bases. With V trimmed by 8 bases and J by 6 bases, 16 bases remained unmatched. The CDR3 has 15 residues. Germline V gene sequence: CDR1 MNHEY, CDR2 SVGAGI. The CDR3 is CASRQGGQGSREQYF. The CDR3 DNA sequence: TGTGCCAGCCGCCAGGGAGGGCAGGGTTCGCGCGAGCAGTACTTC.

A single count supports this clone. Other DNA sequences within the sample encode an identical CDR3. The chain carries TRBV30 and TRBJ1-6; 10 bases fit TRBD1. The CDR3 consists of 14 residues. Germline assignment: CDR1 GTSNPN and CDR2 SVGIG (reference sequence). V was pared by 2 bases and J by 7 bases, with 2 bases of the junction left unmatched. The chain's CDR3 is CAWSWGQGNSPLHF. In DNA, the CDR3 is TGTGCCTGGAGTTGGGGACAGGGGAATTCACCCCTCCACTTT.

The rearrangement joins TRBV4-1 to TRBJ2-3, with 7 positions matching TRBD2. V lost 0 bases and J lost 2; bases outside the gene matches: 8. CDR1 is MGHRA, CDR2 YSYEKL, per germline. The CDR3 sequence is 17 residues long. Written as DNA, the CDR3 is TGCGCCAGCAGCCAAGAGGGGCGGGGGAGGACCACAGATACGCAGTATTTT. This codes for CASSQEGRGRTTDTQYF.

This chain's CDR3 is CASSYSISLQPQHF. CDR3 DNA sequence: TGTGCCAGCAGTTACTCGATAAGCCTTCAGCCCCAGCATTTT. The chain combines TRBV6-5 with TRBJ1-5; D unclear. V lost 0 bases, J lost 6 bases, and 9 bases lay in between. There are 14 residues in the CDR3. The germline CDR1 and CDR2 sequences are MNHEY and SVGAGI.

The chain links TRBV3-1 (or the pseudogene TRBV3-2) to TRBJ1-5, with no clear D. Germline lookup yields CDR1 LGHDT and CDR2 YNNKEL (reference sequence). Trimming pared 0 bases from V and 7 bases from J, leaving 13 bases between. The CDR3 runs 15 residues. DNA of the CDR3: TGTGCCAGCAGCCAAGATTTAAACTCGGTACAGCCCCAGCATTTT. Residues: CASSQDLNSVQPQHF.

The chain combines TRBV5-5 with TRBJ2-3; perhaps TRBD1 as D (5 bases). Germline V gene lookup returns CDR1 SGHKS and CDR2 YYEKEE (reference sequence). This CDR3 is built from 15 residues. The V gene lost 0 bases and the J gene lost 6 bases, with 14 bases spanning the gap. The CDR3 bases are TGTGCCAGCAGCTTGGTGTTTCAGGGCCTGGATACGCAGTATTTT. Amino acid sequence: CASSLVFQGLDTQYF.

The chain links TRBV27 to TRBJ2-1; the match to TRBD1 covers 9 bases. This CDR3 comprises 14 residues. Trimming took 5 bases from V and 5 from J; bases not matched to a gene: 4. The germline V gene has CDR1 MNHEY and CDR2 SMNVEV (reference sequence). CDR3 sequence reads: CASSTGTGNNEQFF. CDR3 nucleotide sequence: TGTGCCAGCAGTACCGGGACAGGGAACAATGAGCAGTTCTTC.

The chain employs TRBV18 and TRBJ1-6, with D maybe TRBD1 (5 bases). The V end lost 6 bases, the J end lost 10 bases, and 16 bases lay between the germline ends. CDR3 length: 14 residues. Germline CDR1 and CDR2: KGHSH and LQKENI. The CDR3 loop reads CASSREFGGSPLHF. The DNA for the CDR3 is TGTGCCAGCTCCCGGGAGTTCGGGGGATCACCCCTCCACTTT.

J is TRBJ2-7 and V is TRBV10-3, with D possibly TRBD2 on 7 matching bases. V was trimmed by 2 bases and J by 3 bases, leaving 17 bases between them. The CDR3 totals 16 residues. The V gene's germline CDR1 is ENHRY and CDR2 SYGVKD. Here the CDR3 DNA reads TGTGCCATCAGTGAGGCGGGGGCGGGGGAACTCTACGAGCAGTACTTC. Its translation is CAISEAGAGELYEQYF.

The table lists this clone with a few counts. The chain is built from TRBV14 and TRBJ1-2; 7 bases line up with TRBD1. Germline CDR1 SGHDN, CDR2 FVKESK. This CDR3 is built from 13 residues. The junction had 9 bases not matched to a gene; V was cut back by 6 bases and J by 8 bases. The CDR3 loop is CASSRDRAGGYTF. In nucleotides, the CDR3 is TGTGCCAGCAGTCGAGACAGGGCCGGGGGCTACACCTTC.

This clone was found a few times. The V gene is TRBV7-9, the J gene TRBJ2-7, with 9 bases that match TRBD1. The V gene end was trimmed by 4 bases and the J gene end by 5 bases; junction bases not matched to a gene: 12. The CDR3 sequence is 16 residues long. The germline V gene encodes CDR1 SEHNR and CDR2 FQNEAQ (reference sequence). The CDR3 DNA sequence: TGTGCCAGCAGCTCGAGCGGCGGACAGGGGATAAACGAGCAGTACTTC. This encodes CASSSSGGQGINEQYF.

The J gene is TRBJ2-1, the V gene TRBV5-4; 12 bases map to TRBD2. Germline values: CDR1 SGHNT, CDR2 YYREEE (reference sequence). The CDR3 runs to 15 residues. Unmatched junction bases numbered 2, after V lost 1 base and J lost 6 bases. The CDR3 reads CASSLPTSGGNEQFF. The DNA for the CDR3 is TGTGCCAGCAGCTTGCCGACTAGCGGGGGCAATGAGCAGTTCTTC.